The 6 T cell receptor beta chains listed next were all sequenced from one sample in a study of blood T cell repertoires in COVID-19. Only in-frame clones appear in the TCRdb table, and some are missing; sequencing was by immunoSEQ multiplex PCR. The sample lists 220,000 or so clones; about 90% were seen once. The sample consisted of peripheral blood. The source is a man aged 55-75 years with COVID-19, enrolled during active disease.

The chain has TRBV3-1 (or the pseudogene TRBV3-2) and TRBJ1-5; D possibly corresponds to TRBD1 (5 bases). This CDR3 region has 16 residues. The germline V and J ends were trimmed by 1 base and 6 bases, with 16 bases remaining between them. Germline CDR1 LGHDT, CDR2 YNNKEL (reference sequence). CDR3: CASSQVPRGGGQPQHF. The DNA of the CDR3 is TGTGCCAGCAGCCAAGTTCCGCGGGGCGGTGGTCAGCCCCAGCATTTT.

The chain couples TRBV3-1 (or the pseudogene TRBV3-2) to TRBJ1-3; D is undetermined. V was pared by 0 bases and J by 2 bases, with 11 bases between. The CDR3 loop spans 16 amino acids. Germline lookup yields CDR1 LGHDT and CDR2 YNNKEL (reference sequence). The CDR3: CASSQDLRHTGNTIYF. Written as DNA, the CDR3 is TGTGCCAGCAGCCAAGATCTCCGCCACACTGGAAACACCATATATTTT.

The gene calls are TRBV7-6 and TRBJ2-7, with 7 positions matching TRBD2. The germline gives CDR1 SGHVS, CDR2 FNYEAQ. The V and J ends lost 5 bases and 0 bases, in that order; junction bases with no gene match: 10. This CDR3 contains 16 residues. The CDR3 loop is CASSRLAGGSSYEQYF. The CDR3 DNA reads TGTGCCAGCAGCCGTCTTGCTGGCGGGAGCTCCTACGAGCAGTACTTC.

This rearrangement joins TRBV18 to TRBJ2-7, with 10 bases lining up with TRBD1. The CDR3 has 16 amino acids. V lost 5 bases to trimming and J lost 3 bases; unmatched junction nucleotides: 10. Germline V lookup: CDR1 KGHSH, CDR2 LQKENI. In nucleotides, the CDR3 is TGTGCCAGCTCAGACAAAGGGACAGGGGCCATCTACGAGCAGTACTTC. Its translation is CASSDKGTGAIYEQYF.

CDR3 DNA: TGTGCCAGCAGCTGGGAGAGACAGGGGGCACGGGAGACCCAGTACTTC. Its translation is CASSWERQGARETQYF. The chain carries TRBV5-4 and TRBJ2-5; 10 bases map to TRBD1. This CDR3 is built from 16 residues. In germline, CDR1 is SGHNT, CDR2 YYREEE (reference sequence). V lost 3 bases to trimming and J lost 5 bases; unmatched junction nucleotides: 10.

DNA for the CDR3: TGTGCCACCAGCAGAGATGACGGCGGGGCTAACTATGGCTACACCTTC. Translating gives CATSRDDGGANYGYTF. The V and J genes are TRBV15 and TRBJ1-2; no reliable D call. The CDR3 sequence is 16 residues long. Germline lookup yields CDR1 LNHNV and CDR2 YYDKDF (reference sequence). V was trimmed by 0 bases and J by 0 bases, leaving 11 bases between them.